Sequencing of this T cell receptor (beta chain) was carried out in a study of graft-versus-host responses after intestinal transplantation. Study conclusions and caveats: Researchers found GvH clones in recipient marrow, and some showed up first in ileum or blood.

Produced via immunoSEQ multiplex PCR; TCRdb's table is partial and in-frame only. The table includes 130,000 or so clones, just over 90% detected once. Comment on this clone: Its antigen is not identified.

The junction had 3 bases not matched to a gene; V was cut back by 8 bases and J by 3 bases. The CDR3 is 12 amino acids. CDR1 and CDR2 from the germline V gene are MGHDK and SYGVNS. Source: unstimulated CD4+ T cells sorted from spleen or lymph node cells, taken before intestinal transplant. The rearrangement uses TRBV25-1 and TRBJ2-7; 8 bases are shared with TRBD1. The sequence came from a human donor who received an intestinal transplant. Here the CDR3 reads CASHDRGYEQYF. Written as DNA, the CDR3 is TGTGCCAGCCACGACAGGGGCTACGAGCAGTACTTC.